This record covers a single T cell receptor beta chain. The data stem from a study of response to subunit inactivated influenza vaccine. Each CDR3 protein is one row after TCRdb ran MiXCR on the RT-PCR reads. The repertoire includes around 500,000 distinct CDR3 sequences, 9.5% to 12% of them detected once, and 9.5% to 15% sits in the top ten. This CDR3 spans 14 amino acids. V gave up 3 bases and J gave up 5 bases; unmatched junction bases: 5. This receptor was obtained from a man between 45 and 60 years old who received an inactivated influenza vaccine. This sample comprised PBMCs from blood, obtained about 6 weeks after vaccination. The chain recombines TRBV12-3 or TRBV12-4 with TRBJ2-5; 8 bases line up with TRBD2. This chain's CDR3 is CASSFGGARETQYF. CDR3 DNA: TGTGCCAGCAGTTTCGGGGGGGCGCGGGAGACCCAGTACTTC.